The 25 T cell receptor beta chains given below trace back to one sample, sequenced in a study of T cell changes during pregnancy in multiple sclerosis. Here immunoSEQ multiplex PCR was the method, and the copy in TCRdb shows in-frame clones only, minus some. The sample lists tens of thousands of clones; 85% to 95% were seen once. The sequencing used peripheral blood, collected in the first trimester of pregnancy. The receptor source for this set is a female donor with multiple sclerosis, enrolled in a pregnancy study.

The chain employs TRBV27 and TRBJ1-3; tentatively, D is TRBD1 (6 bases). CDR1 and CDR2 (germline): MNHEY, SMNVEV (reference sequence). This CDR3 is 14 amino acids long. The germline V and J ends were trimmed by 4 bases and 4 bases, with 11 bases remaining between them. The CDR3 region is CASSSLGQGNTIYF. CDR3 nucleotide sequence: TGTGCCAGCAGTTCCCTAGGACAGGGAAACACCATATATTTT.

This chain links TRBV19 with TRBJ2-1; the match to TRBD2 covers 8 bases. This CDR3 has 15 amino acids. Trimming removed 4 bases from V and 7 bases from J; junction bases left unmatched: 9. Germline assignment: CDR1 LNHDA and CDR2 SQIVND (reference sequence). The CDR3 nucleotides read TGTGCCAGTAGTACACCAGCGGGAGAGAAAAATGAGCAGTTCTTC. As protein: CASSTPAGEKNEQFF.

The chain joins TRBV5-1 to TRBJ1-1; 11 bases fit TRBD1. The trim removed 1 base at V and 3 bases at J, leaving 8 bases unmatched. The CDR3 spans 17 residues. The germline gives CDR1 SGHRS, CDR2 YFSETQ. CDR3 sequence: CASSLSWGQGEDTEAFF. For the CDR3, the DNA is TGCGCCAGCAGCTTGTCGTGGGGACAGGGGGAGGACACTGAAGCTTTCTTT.

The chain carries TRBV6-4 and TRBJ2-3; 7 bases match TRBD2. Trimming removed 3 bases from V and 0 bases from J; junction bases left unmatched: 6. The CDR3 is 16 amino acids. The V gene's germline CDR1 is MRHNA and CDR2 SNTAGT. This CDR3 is CASSELWGGSTDTQYF. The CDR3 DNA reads TGTGCCAGCAGTGAGTTATGGGGAGGGAGCACAGATACGCAGTATTTT.

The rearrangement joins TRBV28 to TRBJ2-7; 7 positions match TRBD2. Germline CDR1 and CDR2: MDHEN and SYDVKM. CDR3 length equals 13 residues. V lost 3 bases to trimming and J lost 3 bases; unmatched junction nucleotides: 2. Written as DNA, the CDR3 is TGTGCCAGCAGTTTGGCGGGGGACTACGAGCAGTACTTC. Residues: CASSLAGDYEQYF.

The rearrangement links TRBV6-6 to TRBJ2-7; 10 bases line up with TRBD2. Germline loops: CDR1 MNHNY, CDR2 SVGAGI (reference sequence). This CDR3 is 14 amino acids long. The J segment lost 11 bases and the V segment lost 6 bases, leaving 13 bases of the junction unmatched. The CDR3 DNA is TGTGCCAGCAGGCCCCAAGCGGGGGGGCATCCCAAGTACTTC. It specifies CASRPQAGGHPKYF.

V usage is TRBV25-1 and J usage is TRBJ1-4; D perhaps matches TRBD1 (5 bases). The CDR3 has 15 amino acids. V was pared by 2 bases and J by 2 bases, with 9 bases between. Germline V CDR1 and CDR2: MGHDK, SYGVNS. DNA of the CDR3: TGTGCCAGCAGTGAAGGGGCAGGGACTAATGAAAAACTGTTTTTT. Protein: CASSEGAGTNEKLFF.

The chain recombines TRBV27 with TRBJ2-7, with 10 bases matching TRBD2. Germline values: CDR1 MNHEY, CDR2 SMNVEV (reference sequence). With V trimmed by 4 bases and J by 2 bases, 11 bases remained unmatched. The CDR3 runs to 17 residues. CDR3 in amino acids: CASSSAPRTSGTYEQYF. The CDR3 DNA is TGTGCCAGCAGTTCCGCGCCCCGGACTAGCGGAACCTACGAGCAGTACTTC.

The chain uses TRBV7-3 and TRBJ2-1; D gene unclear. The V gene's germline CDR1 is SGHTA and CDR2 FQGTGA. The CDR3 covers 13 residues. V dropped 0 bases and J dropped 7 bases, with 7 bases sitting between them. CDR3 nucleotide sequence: TGTGCCAGCAGCTTAACGGGCGTAAATGAGCAGTTCTTC. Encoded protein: CASSLTGVNEQFF.

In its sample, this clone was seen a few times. CDR3 region: CASNRRGRNTEAFF. As DNA, the CDR3 is TGTGCCAGTAACAGACGGGGAAGGAACACTGAAGCTTTCTTT. The chain joins TRBV19 to TRBJ1-1; D gene unclear. The CDR3 covers 14 residues. Trimming removed 7 bases at V and 1 base at J, with 13 bases between. Germline CDR1 and CDR2: LNHDA and SQIVND (reference sequence). Looking up the rest from reference TRBV19 and TRBJ1-1 gives the full variable domain: DGGITQSPKYLFRKEGQNVTLSCEQNLNHDAMYWYRQDPGQGLRLIYYSQIVNDFQKGDIAEGYSVSREKKESFPLTVTSAQKNPTAFYLCASNRRGRNTEAFFGQGTRLTVV.

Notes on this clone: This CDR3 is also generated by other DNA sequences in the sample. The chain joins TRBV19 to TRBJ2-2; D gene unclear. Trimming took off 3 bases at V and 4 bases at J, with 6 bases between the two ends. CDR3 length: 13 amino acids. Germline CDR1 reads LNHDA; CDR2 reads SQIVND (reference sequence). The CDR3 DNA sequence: TGTGCCAGTAGTATTAGAGGCACCGGGGAGCTGTTTTTT. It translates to CASSIRGTGELFF.

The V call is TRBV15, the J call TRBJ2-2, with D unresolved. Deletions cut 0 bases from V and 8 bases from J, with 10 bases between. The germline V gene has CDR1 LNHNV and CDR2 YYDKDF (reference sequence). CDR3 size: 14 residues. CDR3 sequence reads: CATSRDQERGELFF. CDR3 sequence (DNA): TGTGCCACCAGCAGAGATCAGGAACGGGGGGAGCTGTTTTTT.

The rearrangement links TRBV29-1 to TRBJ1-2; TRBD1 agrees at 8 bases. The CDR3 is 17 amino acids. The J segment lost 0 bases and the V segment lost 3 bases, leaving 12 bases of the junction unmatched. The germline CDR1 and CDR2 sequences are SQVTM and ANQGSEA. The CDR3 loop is CSVDDRGRTLTNYGYTF. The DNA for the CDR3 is TGCAGCGTTGATGACAGGGGCCGAACCCTGACTAACTATGGCTACACCTTC.

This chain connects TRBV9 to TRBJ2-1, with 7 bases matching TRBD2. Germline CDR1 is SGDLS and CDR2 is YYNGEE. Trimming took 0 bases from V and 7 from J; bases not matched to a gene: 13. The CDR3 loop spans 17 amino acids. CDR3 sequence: CASSVGPGGNTGNEQFF. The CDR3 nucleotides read TGTGCCAGCAGCGTAGGACCCGGGGGGAACACCGGGAATGAGCAGTTCTTC.

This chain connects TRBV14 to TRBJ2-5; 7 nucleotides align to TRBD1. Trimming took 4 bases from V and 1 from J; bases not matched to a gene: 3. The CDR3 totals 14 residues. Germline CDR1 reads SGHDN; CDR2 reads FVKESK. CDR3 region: CASSLRQGQETQYF. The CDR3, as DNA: TGTGCCAGCAGCCTCAGACAGGGCCAAGAGACCCAGTACTTC.

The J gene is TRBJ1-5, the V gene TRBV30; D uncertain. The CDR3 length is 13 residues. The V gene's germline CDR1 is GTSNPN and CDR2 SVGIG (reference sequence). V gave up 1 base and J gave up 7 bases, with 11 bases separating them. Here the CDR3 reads CAWSGESRQPQHF. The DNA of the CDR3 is TGTGCCTGGAGTGGGGAGTCTCGGCAGCCCCAGCATTTT.

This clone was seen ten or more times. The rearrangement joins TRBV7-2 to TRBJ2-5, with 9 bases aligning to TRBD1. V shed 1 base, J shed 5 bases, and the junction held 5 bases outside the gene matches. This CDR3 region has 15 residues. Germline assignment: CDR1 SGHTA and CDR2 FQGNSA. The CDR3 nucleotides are TGTGCCAGCAGCTTAGTGGACAGGGGAGAGGAGACCCAGTACTTC. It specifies CASSLVDRGEETQYF.

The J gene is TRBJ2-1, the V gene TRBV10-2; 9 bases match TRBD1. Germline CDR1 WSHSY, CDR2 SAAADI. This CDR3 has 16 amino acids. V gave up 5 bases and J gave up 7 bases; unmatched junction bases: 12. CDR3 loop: CASSLLTGGAWNEQFF. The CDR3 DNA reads TGCGCCAGCAGTCTACTCACAGGGGGCGCGTGGAATGAGCAGTTCTTC.

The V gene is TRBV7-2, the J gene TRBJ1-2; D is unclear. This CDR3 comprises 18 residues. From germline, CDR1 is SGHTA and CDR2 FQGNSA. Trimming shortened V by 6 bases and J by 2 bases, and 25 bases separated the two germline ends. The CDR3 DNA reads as TGTGCCAGCAGTCATCCCATACAGCCGACCCAGGCGAACTATGGCTACACCTTC. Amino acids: CASSHPIQPTQANYGYTF.

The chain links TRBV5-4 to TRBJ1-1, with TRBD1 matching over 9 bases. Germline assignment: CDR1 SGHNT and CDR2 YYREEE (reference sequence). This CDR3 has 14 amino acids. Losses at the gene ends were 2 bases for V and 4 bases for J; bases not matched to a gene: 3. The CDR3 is CASSFLTGGTEAFF. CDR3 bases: TGTGCCAGCAGCTTTCTGACAGGGGGCACTGAAGCTTTCTTT.

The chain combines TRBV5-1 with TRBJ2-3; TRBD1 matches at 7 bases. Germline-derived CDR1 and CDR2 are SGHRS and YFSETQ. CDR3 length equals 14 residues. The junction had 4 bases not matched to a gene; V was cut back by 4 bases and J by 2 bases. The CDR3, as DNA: TGCGCCAGCAGCACGGGACAGTCCACAGATACGCAGTATTTT. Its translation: CASSTGQSTDTQYF.

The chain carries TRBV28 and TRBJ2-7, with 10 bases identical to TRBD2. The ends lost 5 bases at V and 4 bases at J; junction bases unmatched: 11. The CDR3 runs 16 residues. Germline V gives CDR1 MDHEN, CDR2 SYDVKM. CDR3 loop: CASSQPSGRSLYEQYF. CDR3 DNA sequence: TGTGCCAGCAGTCAACCTAGCGGGAGAAGTCTGTACGAGCAGTACTTC.

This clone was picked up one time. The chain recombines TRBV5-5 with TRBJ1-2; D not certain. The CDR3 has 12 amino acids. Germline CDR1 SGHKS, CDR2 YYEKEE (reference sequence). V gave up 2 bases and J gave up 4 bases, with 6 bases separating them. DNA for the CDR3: TGTGCCAGCAGCTTAGACTTCTATGGCTACACCTTC. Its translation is CASSLDFYGYTF.

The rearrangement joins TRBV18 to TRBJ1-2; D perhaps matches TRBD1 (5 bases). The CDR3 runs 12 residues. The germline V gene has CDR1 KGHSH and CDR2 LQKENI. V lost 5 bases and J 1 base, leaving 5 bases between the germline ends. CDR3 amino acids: CASSRGNYGYTF. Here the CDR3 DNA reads TGTGCCAGCTCAAGGGGTAACTATGGCTACACCTTC.

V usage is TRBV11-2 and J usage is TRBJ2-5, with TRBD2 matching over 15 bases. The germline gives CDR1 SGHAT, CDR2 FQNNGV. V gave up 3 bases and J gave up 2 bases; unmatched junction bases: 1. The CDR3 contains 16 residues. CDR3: CASSLGLAGGQETQYF. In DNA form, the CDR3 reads TGTGCCAGCAGCTTGGGACTAGCGGGAGGTCAAGAGACCCAGTACTTC.